The 15 T cell receptor beta chains reported below all come from one sample, sequenced in a study of a mutant IDH1 vaccine in newly diagnosed glioma. No antigen is known for these receptors. The protocol was immunoSEQ multiplex PCR, while the TCRdb copy is restricted to in-frame clones and leaves out a portion. In the table there are roughly 30,000 clones, approximately 83% of which are singletons. Stated time point: week 47, end of study. The vaccine gave 300 ug of a 20-mer mutant IDH1 peptide subcutaneously per dose. The specimen was PBMCs, collected from a glioma patient whose treatment included an IDH1 peptide vaccine. These receptors were taken from a man aged 25-45 years with glioma.

V gene TRBV19 combines with J gene TRBJ1-1; TRBD1 matches 8 bases. The V segment lost 5 bases and the J segment 3 bases; nucleotides outside the gene matches: 8. This CDR3 has 15 amino acids. The germline V gene has CDR1 LNHDA and CDR2 SQIVND (reference sequence). CDR3 protein: CASSFGAGGDTEAFF. The CDR3 DNA is TGTGCCAGTAGTTTTGGGGCAGGGGGCGACACTGAAGCTTTCTTT. Full variable domain (outside the CDR3, taken from reference TRBV19 and TRBJ1-1): DGGITQSPKYLFRKEGQNVTLSCEQNLNHDAMYWYRQDPGQGLRLIYYSQIVNDFQKGDIAEGYSVSREKKESFPLTVTSAQKNPTAFYLCASSFGAGGDTEAFFGQGTRLTVV.

The chain carries TRBV5-6 and TRBJ2-7; D assignment may be TRBD1 or TRBD2 (5 bases each). Trimming stripped 0 bases from V and 6 bases from J, with 13 bases between. CDR3 length: 14 amino acids. Germline V gene sequence: CDR1 SGHDT, CDR2 YYEEEE. CDR3 loop: CASSLGGSYGEQYF. The DNA for the CDR3 is TGTGCCAGCAGCTTGGGGGGGTCCTACGGCGAGCAGTACTTC.

The V and J genes are TRBV6-5 and TRBJ2-7, with D maybe TRBD2 (6 bases). The ends were cut back, 6 bases at V and 6 bases at J, with 18 bases in the middle. CDR3 length: 14 residues. Per germline, CDR1 MNHEY and CDR2 SVGAGI. CDR3 sequence reads: CASRTRGSAGEQYF. The DNA of the CDR3 is TGTGCCAGCAGAACGCGGGGCTCAGCTGGCGAGCAGTACTTC.

V and J are TRBV19 and TRBJ2-6; D is undetermined. Trimming cost V 1 base and J 3 bases, with 10 bases left between them. CDR3 length: 16 amino acids. The germline gives CDR1 LNHDA, CDR2 SQIVND (reference sequence). The CDR3 DNA follows: TGTGCCAGTAGTATAGGAGCTCCGCGTGGGGCCAACGTCCTGACTTTC. Translation gives CASSIGAPRGANVLTF.

This clone has a single count. Distinct nucleotide sequences in the sample also encode this CDR3. This chain connects TRBV27 to TRBJ2-7; TRBD1 matches 10 bases. The germline gives CDR1 MNHEY, CDR2 SMNVEV (reference sequence). The CDR3 runs 15 residues. J was trimmed by 4 bases and V by 2 bases; bases with no gene match: 5. Written as DNA, the CDR3 is TGTGCCAGCAGTTTAAGGGGACAGGGGTTTTACGAGCAGTACTTC. Protein: CASSLRGQGFYEQYF.

V and J are TRBV5-6 and TRBJ1-2, with 12 bases identical to TRBD1. V lost 4 bases to trimming and J lost 7 bases; unmatched junction nucleotides: 5. In germline, CDR1 is SGHDT, CDR2 YYEEEE. The CDR3 is 14 residues long. The CDR3 DNA is TGTGCCAGCAGCCCGGGACAGGGGGCGCTTGGCTACACCTTC. Its translation: CASSPGQGALGYTF.

The rearrangement uses TRBV4-2 and TRBJ2-7; 15 nucleotides agree with TRBD2. The CDR3 has 16 amino acids. Germline V gene sequence: CDR1 LGHNA, CDR2 YNFKEQ. V shed 3 bases and J 6 bases; nucleotides not matched to a gene: 6. CDR3 protein: CASSHGTSGRTGEQYF. As DNA, the CDR3 is TGTGCCAGCAGCCACGGGACTAGCGGGAGGACGGGCGAGCAGTACTTC.

The gene calls are TRBV6-1 and TRBJ1-2; D is uncertain. Germline lookup yields CDR1 MNHNS and CDR2 SASEGT. Trimming took 4 bases from V and 7 from J, leaving 10 bases between them. This CDR3 comprises 12 residues. This CDR3 is CASSVGNSGYTF. The CDR3 region has the DNA TGTGCCAGCAGTGTTGGGAATTCTGGCTACACCTTC.

This chain uses TRBV4-1 with TRBJ2-1; TRBD1 matches 9 bases. The V gene end was trimmed by 2 bases and the J gene end by 4 bases; junction bases not matched to a gene: 3. The CDR3 runs to 15 residues. Germline V gene lookup returns CDR1 MGHRA and CDR2 YSYEKL. This CDR3 reads CASSQRTGDYNEQFF. As DNA, the CDR3 is TGCGCCAGCAGCCAACGGACAGGGGATTACAATGAGCAGTTCTTC.

The rearrangement joins TRBV7-4 to TRBJ2-7; 9 bases line up with TRBD1. V lost 5 bases to trimming and J lost 4 bases; unmatched junction nucleotides: 12. The CDR3 runs to 16 residues. Looked up from germline, CDR1 is SGHVT and CDR2 is SQSDAQ. The CDR3 DNA reads as TGTGCCAGCAGCCAACAGCCGGGACAGGGTCTATACGAGCAGTACTTC. It yields the protein CASSQQPGQGLYEQYF.

The chain couples TRBV10-3 to TRBJ2-7; 7 nucleotides match TRBD1. Germline CDR1 ENHRY, CDR2 SYGVKD. This CDR3 is 14 amino acids long. After removal of 10 bases from V and 0 bases from J, the junction contained 9 bases not matched to a gene. The CDR3 loop reads CASFPDRDSYEQYF. The CDR3 coding sequence is TGTGCCAGCTTTCCCGACAGGGACTCCTACGAGCAGTACTTC.

The J gene is TRBJ2-1, the V gene TRBV7-2, with unresolved D. The V gene lost 5 bases and the J gene lost 4 bases, with 3 bases spanning the gap. The CDR3 has 11 residues. Germline CDR1 reads SGHTA; CDR2 reads FQGNSA. CDR3 amino acids: CASSTYNEQFF. The CDR3 DNA reads as TGTGCCAGCAGCACTTACAATGAGCAGTTCTTC.

The V and J genes are TRBV30 and TRBJ2-5, with TRBD2 identical over 9 bases. The CDR3 covers 15 residues. The germline CDR1 and CDR2 sequences are GTSNPN and SVGIG (reference sequence). Germline trimming cut 2 bases from V and 7 bases from J; bases unmatched to any gene: 11. The CDR3 sequence: CAWSPGRTSDVTQYF. Written as DNA, the CDR3 is TGTGCCTGGAGTCCAGGAAGGACTAGCGATGTGACCCAGTACTTC.

Comment on this clone: Other DNA sequences within the sample encode an identical CDR3. The chain employs TRBV19 and TRBJ1-1; no definite D call. This CDR3 has 13 residues. Trimming left V 3 bases short and J 2 bases short, with 7 bases between. CDR1 is LNHDA and CDR2 is SQIVND in the germline V gene (reference sequence). CDR3 loop: CASSISVNTEAFF. Here the CDR3 DNA reads TGTGCCAGTAGTATCTCAGTCAACACTGAAGCTTTCTTT.

The chain has TRBV4-3 and TRBJ2-7, with 8 bases lining up with TRBD1. This CDR3 has 18 residues. The germline V gene encodes CDR1 LGHNA and CDR2 YSLEER. V dropped 3 bases and J dropped 0; count of bases not matched to a gene: 13. The CDR3 reads CASSQGWMDRVFSYEQYF. The CDR3 DNA follows: TGCGCCAGCAGCCAGGGTTGGATGGACAGGGTGTTCTCCTACGAGCAGTACTTC.